This T cell receptor beta chain was profiled in a study of blood T cell repertoires in COVID-19. Across the study: Whether acute or convalescent, the COVID-19 samples came from the United States, Italy and Spain. PBMCs, B-cell-depleted T cells, or T cells were the source of the cDNA or gDNA that made up the material.

Per the original methods: Reference gene primer amplification yielded estimated nucleated cell counts. Assay used: immunoSEQ multiplex PCR; TCRdb lists only in-frame clones, some missing. That table furnishes V, J and clone size, whereas the DNA furnished D and trimming. The data hold some 270,000 clones, with about nine tenths observed a single time. This TCR was sampled from a man aged 40-50 years with active or convalescent COVID-19. Material for sequencing was peripheral blood.

CDR3 loop: CASSHPGGYEQYF. The CDR3 nucleotides read TGTGCCAGCAGCCACCCCGGGGGCTACGAGCAGTACTTC. The chain couples TRBV7-6 to TRBJ2-7; possibly TRBD2 for D (6 bases). Germline V CDR1 and CDR2: SGHVS, FNYEAQ. This CDR3 is 13 amino acids long. Between the trimmed V and J ends, which lost 5 bases and 3 bases, there was a span of 11 bases.